Listed below are T cell receptor beta chains from one sample, sequenced in a study of cytomegalovirus exposure and HLA in healthy donors. TCRdb's copy holds only in-frame clones and misses some; the assay was immunoSEQ multiplex PCR. The repertoire holds 150,000 to 200,000 clones, with more than 75% as singletons. The sample was PBMCs. The source is a woman aged 18-29 years in good health and CMV-seronegative. CDR3s include the opening cysteine and the closing phenylalanine or tryptophan. The order of the fields is CDR3 DNA, CDR3 protein, D gene, J gene, clone size, V gene. D genes are given only for firm matches. Clone sizes are given selectively: once, few, many, or a class where the clone is expanded.

cdr3_nt: TGTGCCAGCTCCTTCAGCGGGGGTAACACCGGGGAGCTGTTTTTT
cdr3_aa: CASSFSGGNTGELFF
d_call: TRBD2
j_call: TRBJ2-2
clone_size: .
v_call: TRBV25-1

cdr3_nt: TGCGCCAGCAGCCACGTCACAGGGGACGGCTACACCTTC
cdr3_aa: CASSHVTGDGYTF
d_call: TRBD1
j_call: TRBJ1-2
clone_size: .
v_call: TRBV5-1

cdr3_nt: TGTGCCAGCAGCAAAGGTTCCGGACACGGGTCGGGTTCCTATAATTCACCCCTCCACTTT
cdr3_aa: CASSKGSGHGSGSYNSPLHF
d_call: .
j_call: TRBJ1-6
clone_size: .
v_call: TRBV21-1

cdr3_nt: TGTGCCAGCAGCCAGGACAGTCAGGCTAACTATGGCTACACCTTC
cdr3_aa: CASSQDSQANYGYTF
d_call: .
j_call: TRBJ1-2
clone_size: .
v_call: TRBV5-4

cdr3_nt: TGCGCCAGCAGCTGGGACAGGGGGGAAGCTTTCTTT
cdr3_aa: CASSWDRGEAFF
d_call: TRBD1
j_call: TRBJ1-1
clone_size: once
v_call: TRBV5-1

cdr3_nt: TGCGCCAGCAGCTCGACTAGCGGGGGGGGCGGTGGTTACGAGCAGTACTTC
cdr3_aa: CASSSTSGGGGGYEQYF
d_call: TRBD2
j_call: TRBJ2-7
clone_size: .
v_call: TRBV5-1

cdr3_nt: TGTGCCAGCAGCTTATGGCCAGGGAAGCATGGCACTGAAGCTTTCTTT
cdr3_aa: CASSLWPGKHGTEAFF
d_call: .
j_call: TRBJ1-1
clone_size: .
v_call: TRBV11-2

cdr3_nt: TGTGCCAGCAGCTTAGCTAAGGCGGGAGAATACGAGCAGTACTTC
cdr3_aa: CASSLAKAGEYEQYF
d_call: TRBD2
j_call: TRBJ2-7
clone_size: .
v_call: TRBV7-9

cdr3_nt: TGCGCCAGCAGTCCAGCTCCGCCAGGGACCTACGAGCAGTACTTC
cdr3_aa: CASSPAPPGTYEQYF
d_call: .
j_call: TRBJ2-7
clone_size: .
v_call: TRBV5-1

cdr3_nt: TGTGCCAGCAGCCTCCTTAAGGGACTAGCGGCCAATGAGCAGTTCTTC
cdr3_aa: CASSLLKGLAANEQFF
d_call: TRBD2
j_call: TRBJ2-1
clone_size: .
v_call: TRBV7-9

cdr3_nt: TGTGCCAGCAGCTTGGGAACAGCAGGCTTGGCTTTCTTT
cdr3_aa: CASSLGTAGLAFF
d_call: .
j_call: TRBJ1-1
clone_size: .
v_call: TRBV5-6

cdr3_nt: TGTGCCAGCAGTGCGGACAGGGGGGGTGGCTACACCTTC
cdr3_aa: CASSADRGGGYTF
d_call: TRBD1
j_call: TRBJ1-2
clone_size: .
v_call: TRBV2

cdr3_nt: TGTGCCAGCAGTGAATTTCTAATGAACACTGAAGCTTTCTTT
cdr3_aa: CASSEFLMNTEAFF
d_call: .
j_call: TRBJ1-1
clone_size: .
v_call: TRBV2

cdr3_nt: TGTGCTAGTGGTTCCGGGACAGAGATTTATCAAGAGACCCAGTACTTC
cdr3_aa: CASGSGTEIYQETQYF
d_call: TRBD1
j_call: TRBJ2-5
clone_size: .
v_call: TRBV12-5

cdr3_nt: TGTGCCAGCAGCAGTAAGGGACAGGATGCCTACGAGCAGTACTTC
cdr3_aa: CASSSKGQDAYEQYF
d_call: TRBD1
j_call: TRBJ2-7
clone_size: once
v_call: TRBV5-4

cdr3_nt: TGTGCCACCTTGGCATCTAACTATGGCTACACCTTC
cdr3_aa: CATLASNYGYTF
d_call: .
j_call: TRBJ1-2
clone_size: .
v_call: TRBV2

cdr3_nt: TGTGCCAGCAGTTCCCTCTTAGCGGGGGGGCTCAGCACAGATACGCAGTATTTT
cdr3_aa: CASSSLLAGGLSTDTQYF
d_call: TRBD2
j_call: TRBJ2-3
clone_size: .
v_call: TRBV27

cdr3_nt: TGCAGTGCTAGTGGGGGGTTGAGCTACACCTTC
cdr3_aa: CSASGGLSYTF
d_call: .
j_call: TRBJ1-2
clone_size: few
v_call: TRBV20-1